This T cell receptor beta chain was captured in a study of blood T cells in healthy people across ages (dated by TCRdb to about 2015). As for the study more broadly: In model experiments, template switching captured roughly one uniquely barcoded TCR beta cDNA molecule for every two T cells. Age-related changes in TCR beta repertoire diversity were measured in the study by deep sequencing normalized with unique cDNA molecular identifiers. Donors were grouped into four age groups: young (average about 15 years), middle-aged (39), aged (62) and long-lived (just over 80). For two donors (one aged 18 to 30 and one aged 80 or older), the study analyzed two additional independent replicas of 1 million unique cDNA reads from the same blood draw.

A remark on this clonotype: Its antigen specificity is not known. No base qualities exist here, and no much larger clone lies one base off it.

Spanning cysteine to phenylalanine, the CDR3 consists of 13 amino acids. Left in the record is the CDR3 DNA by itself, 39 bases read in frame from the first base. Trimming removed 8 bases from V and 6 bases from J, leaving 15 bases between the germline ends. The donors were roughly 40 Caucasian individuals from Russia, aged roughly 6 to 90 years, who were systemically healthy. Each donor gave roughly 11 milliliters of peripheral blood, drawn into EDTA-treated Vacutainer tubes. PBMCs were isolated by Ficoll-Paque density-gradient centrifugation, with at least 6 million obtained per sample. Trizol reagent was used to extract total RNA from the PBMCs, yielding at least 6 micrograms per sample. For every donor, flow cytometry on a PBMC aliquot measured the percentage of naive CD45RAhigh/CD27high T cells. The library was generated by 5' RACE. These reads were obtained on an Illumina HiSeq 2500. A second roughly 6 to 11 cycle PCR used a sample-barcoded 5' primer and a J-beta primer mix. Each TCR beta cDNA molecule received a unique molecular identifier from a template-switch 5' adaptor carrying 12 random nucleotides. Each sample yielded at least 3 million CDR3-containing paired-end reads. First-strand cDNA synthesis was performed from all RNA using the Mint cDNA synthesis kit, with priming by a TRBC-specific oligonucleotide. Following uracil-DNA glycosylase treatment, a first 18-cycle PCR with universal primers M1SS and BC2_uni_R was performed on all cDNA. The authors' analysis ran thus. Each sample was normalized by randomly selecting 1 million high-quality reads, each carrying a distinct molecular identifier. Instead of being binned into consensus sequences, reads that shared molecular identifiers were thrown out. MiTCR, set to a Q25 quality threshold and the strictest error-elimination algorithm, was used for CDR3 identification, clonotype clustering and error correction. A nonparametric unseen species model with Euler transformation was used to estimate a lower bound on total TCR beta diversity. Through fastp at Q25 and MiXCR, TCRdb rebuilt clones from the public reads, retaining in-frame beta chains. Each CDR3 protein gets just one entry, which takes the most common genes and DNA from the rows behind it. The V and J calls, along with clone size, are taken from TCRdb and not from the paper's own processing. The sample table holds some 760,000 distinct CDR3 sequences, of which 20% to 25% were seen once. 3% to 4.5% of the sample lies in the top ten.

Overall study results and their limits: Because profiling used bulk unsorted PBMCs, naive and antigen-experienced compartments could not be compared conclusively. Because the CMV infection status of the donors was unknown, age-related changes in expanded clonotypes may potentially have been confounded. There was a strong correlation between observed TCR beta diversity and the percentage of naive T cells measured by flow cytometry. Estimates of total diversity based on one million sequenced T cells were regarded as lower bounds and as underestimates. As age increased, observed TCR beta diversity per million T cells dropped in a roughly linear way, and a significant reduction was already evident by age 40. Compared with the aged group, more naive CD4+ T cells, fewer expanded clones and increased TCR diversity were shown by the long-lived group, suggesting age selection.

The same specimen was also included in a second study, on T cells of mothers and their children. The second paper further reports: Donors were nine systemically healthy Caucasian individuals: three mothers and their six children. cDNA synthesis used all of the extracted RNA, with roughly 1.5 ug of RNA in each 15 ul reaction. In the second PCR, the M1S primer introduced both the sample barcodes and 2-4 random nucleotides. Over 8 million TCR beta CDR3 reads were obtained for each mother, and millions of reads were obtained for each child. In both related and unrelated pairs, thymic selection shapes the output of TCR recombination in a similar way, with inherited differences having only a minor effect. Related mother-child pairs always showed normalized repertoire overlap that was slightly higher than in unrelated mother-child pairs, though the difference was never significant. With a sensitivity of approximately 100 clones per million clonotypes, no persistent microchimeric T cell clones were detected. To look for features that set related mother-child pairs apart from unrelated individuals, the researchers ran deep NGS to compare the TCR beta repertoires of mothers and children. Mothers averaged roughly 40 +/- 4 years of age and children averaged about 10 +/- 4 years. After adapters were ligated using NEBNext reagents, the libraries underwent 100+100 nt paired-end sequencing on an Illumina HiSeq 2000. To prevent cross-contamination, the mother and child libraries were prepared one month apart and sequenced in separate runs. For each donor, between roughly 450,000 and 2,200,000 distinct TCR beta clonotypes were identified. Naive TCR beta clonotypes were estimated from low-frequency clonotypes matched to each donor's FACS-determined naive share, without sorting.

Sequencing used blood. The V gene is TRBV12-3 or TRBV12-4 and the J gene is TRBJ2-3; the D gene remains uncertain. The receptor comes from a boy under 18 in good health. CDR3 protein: CASDTQSEDTQYF. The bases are TGTGCCAGCGACACTCAATCTGAGGATACGCAGTATTTT.